This TCR beta chain emerged from a study of shared clonotypes between healthy human individuals (TCRdb year 2020). With regard to the full study: A couple of women and three men aged 18 to 49 years were included in the cohort. For each donor, CD4 naive and CD4 memory were each given three plates, CD8 naive was given two plates, and CD8 memory was given one plate. The study deeply sequenced blood TCR repertoires of several healthy adults to estimate repertoire size and the extent of clonotype sharing between individuals. To increase sequencing depth and limit assay-specific biases, different laboratories used diverse techniques to prepare libraries and sequence TCR repertoires. Per donor, leukapheresis produced somewhere between about 0.85 and 9.5 billion PBMCs. Overall study outcomes, separate from this receptor: Because the study included only a small number of donors, the genetic and exposure-history diversity represented was limited. Estimated clonotype richness was generally larger for naive than for memory subsets. Incomplete sequencing was indicated by rarefaction of sorted-subset datasets, despite the large sequencing depth. Sampling was restricted to blood, and TCR repertoires in tissues likely differ from the TCR repertoires found in blood. Clonotypes shared by all four sorted-subset donors showed higher generation probabilities than non-shared clonotypes. Pairwise subsampling led to the expectation that sequencing depth would affect the degree of clonotype sharing among donors. When a few donors were compared, the shared fraction of clonotypes was roughly 5% for naive CD4, roughly 3.4% for naive CD8, about 2.5% for memory CD4, and less than 0.5% for memory CD8.

The donors were healthy, HIV-negative adults with no recently reported acute infections or vaccinations. Every donor was a Caucasian adult residing in Nashville, Tennessee, USA. CD4+ T cells were enriched by magnetic negative selection; naive cells were then positively selected on CD45RA, and the negative fraction formed the memory subset. Blood was collected by leukapheresis, and PBMCs were isolated by Ficoll-Histopaque density gradient centrifugation and then cryopreserved in liquid nitrogen vapor phase. Analytical flow cytometry was used to check the purity and quantity of every magnetically sorted T cell population. Genomic DNA was isolated from every sorted fraction and measured by UV absorbance on a Nanodrop 2000c. On this clone itself: It has no known antigen specificity. No clone much larger than this one lies a single base away; base qualities are absent.

Deletion took 5 bases off V and 10 bases off J, with a span of 12 bases between the germline ends. Based on the germline V gene (reference sequence), the CDR1 and CDR2 sequences are GTSNPN and SVGIG. Inclusive of the bounding cysteine and phenylalanine, the CDR3 is 11 residues long. The CDR3 DNA has 33 bases and is translated from base 1. Using the deep immunoSEQ assay, TCR CDR3 regions were amplified from genomic DNA by multiplex PCR. Genomic DNA extracted from each cell subset was distributed evenly over all wells of several immunoSEQ 96-well plates, and each plate served as one replicate. Each replicate PCR for sorted subsets received about 220 ng genomic DNA, equal to tens of thousands of T cell genomes. Purified libraries were quantified with a Qubit 3.0 fluorometer, sized on a Bioanalyzer 2100, and re-quantified with the KAPA Library Quantification kit. Every immunoSEQ 96-well plate was sequenced on a dedicated single-read 150-cycle Illumina NextSeq 550 flow cell. Per the source publication's procedure: The immunoSEQ output contained only junctional sequences without quality scores, so filtering could not match that applied to full-length reads. Sequences were annotated with PyIR, a Python wrapper for IgBLAST v1.9, using IMGT germline references to assign V/J genes and CDR3. Any read was removed if the V/J assignment was weak (E-value above 1e-6), the CDR3 was missing, or the read contained stop codons, out-of-frame junctions, or ambiguous translated residues. V3J clonotypes were defined as sequences sharing an identical inferred V gene, J gene, and CDR3 amino acid sequence. The percentage overlap between two repertoires was calculated by dividing the number of shared unique clonotypes by the size of the smaller repertoire. RTK rarefaction, the Chao1 estimator, and Recon v2.1 estimates of unobserved clonotypes were used to assess repertoire richness. Generation probabilities for all TCRbeta clonotypes obtained by the gDNA method from a handful of donors were computed using OLGA. The immuneACCESS repertoire file appears here via TCRdb, limited to in-frame rearrangements. These files lack a portion of the clones; in checked studies, under half of the deficit traces to unresolved V genes, and the cause of the others is not known. The D gene and trimming were derived from the DNA, and the V and J assignments and clone size from that table. In all, the sample holds 2 million to 3 million clones, and 93% of those were seen once. Roughly 0.39% of the sample goes to the ten largest clones.

This receptor was obtained from a man aged 18-30 years in good health. Some clones in this sample may be carry-over from other donors' samples. This chain is built from TRBV30 and TRBJ2-1; a confident D gene designation cannot be given. Sequences were obtained from naive CD4+ T cells from PBMCs. This specimen's cell subset or site label, per the study, means: CD45RA+ positively selected. The CDR3 is CAWGASREQFF. The nucleotides read TGTGCCTGGGGTGCCTCGAGGGAGCAGTTCTTC.